The 27 T cell receptor beta chains reported below all come from one sample, sequenced in a study of cytomegalovirus exposure and HLA in healthy donors. PCR used 60 Vbeta primers and 13 Jbeta primers. Some clones are missing from TCRdb's copy, which holds only in-frame ones; the method was immunoSEQ multiplex PCR. The sample consists of about 150,000 clones, about 70% of them appearing once. Sequenced sample: PBMCs. The receptors originated from a male donor in good health and CMV-seronegative.

This clone was seen more than once but under ten times. The chain links TRBV6-1 to TRBJ2-3; D gene unclear. The CDR3 is 15 residues long. CDR1 MNHNS and CDR2 SASEGT come from the germline V gene. The ends were cut back, 2 bases at V and 2 bases at J, with 11 bases in the middle. CDR3 residues: CASSESADNTDTQYF. In DNA, the CDR3 is TGTGCCAGCAGTGAAAGCGCAGATAACACAGATACGCAGTATTTT.

The rearrangement uses TRBV5-4 and TRBJ1-2; no clear D. Looked up from germline, CDR1 is SGHNT and CDR2 is YYREEE (reference sequence). V was clipped by 4 bases and J by 3 bases, with 10 bases between them. CDR3 size: 13 residues. The CDR3 DNA sequence: TGTGCCAGCAGCCTAACGTTAGACTATGGCTACACCTTC. Translation: CASSLTLDYGYTF.

V gene TRBV5-1 combines with J gene TRBJ1-4, with 10 bases identical to TRBD1. Unmatched junction bases numbered 2, after V lost 3 bases and J lost 3 bases. The germline V gene encodes CDR1 SGHRS and CDR2 YFSETQ. The CDR3 loop spans 15 amino acids. Here the CDR3 DNA reads TGCGCCAGCAGCTCAGGACAGGGGGCTAATGAAAAACTGTTTTTT. It encodes CASSSGQGANEKLFF.

This clone was counted once. This sequence joins TRBV5-6 and TRBJ2-3; TRBD2 matches at 14 bases. CDR1 and CDR2 (germline): SGHDT, YYEEEE. Germline trimming cut 2 bases from V and 4 bases from J; bases unmatched to any gene: 6. The length of the CDR3 is 17 residues. The CDR3 region is CASSFETSGRGSDTQYF. CDR3 sequence (DNA): TGTGCCAGCAGCTTCGAGACTAGCGGGAGGGGGTCAGATACGCAGTATTTT.

The chain recombines TRBV5-1 with TRBJ2-1; the D gene is possibly TRBD2 (5 bases). The V end was cut by 4 bases, the J end by 1 base, with 21 bases between. The CDR3 sequence is 18 residues long. CDR1 is SGHRS, CDR2 YFSETQ, per germline. The CDR3 DNA is TGCGCCAGCAGCCCTGGGAACCCGGGGTTTAGGTCCTACAATGAGCAGTTCTTC. Protein product: CASSPGNPGFRSYNEQFF.

The V and J genes are TRBV11-2 and TRBJ1-2, with a tentative D call TRBD1 (5 bases). CDR3 length equals 14 residues. Germline V gene data show CDR1 as SGHAT and CDR2 as FQNNGV. Trimming pared 0 bases from V and 8 bases from J, leaving 13 bases between. Here the CDR3 reads CASSLDQGAGGYTF. The DNA for the CDR3 is TGTGCCAGCAGCTTAGACCAGGGTGCCGGCGGCTACACCTTC.

This clone has just a few counts. This chain connects TRBV2 to TRBJ2-5; TRBD1 might be the D (6 bases). V was pared by 9 bases and J by 5 bases, with 37 bases between. In germline, CDR1 is SNHLY, CDR2 FYNNEI. This CDR3 contains 20 residues. The CDR3 spells CASHPHLSPQALTGTETQYF. CDR3 coding DNA: TGTGCCAGTCATCCTCACCTAAGCCCTCAAGCCCTTACAGGGACGGAGACCCAGTACTTC.

Only a few counts were recorded for this clone. V and J are TRBV11-2 and TRBJ2-7; 10 positions agree with TRBD1. Germline CDR1 is SGHAT and CDR2 is FQNNGV. This CDR3 is 14 amino acids long. The V gene end was trimmed by 5 bases and the J gene end by 4 bases; junction bases not matched to a gene: 5. CDR3 DNA: TGTGCCAGCAGCACTGACAGGGGGCTATACGAGCAGTACTTC. Translated, it gives CASSTDRGLYEQYF.

The V and J genes are TRBV7-3 and TRBJ2-2; D is undetermined. This CDR3 is 13 amino acids long. Germline lookup yields CDR1 SGHTA and CDR2 FQGTGA. With 7 bases removed from V and 5 bases from J, the gap between germline ends came to 11 bases. The CDR3 DNA sequence: TGTGCCAGCACCAAAGACTCAACCGGGGAGCTGTTTTTT. Its protein product is CASTKDSTGELFF.

The genes are TRBV6-5 and TRBJ1-1; D is unclear. The V gene lost 3 bases and the J gene lost 3 bases, with 11 bases spanning the gap. The CDR3 spans 14 residues. Germline lookup yields CDR1 MNHEY and CDR2 SVGAGI. This CDR3 is CASSYTVAYTEAFF. CDR3 sequence (DNA): TGTGCCAGCAGTTATACAGTCGCCTACACTGAAGCTTTCTTT.

This clone was detected only once. The V gene is TRBV6-1, the J gene TRBJ2-2, with 8 bases aligning to TRBD1. Germline V gene sequence: CDR1 MNHNS, CDR2 SASEGT. V lost 6 bases and J lost 3; bases outside the gene matches: 6. This CDR3 is built from 15 residues. CDR3: CASRKTGVDTGELFF. The CDR3 region has the DNA TGTGCCAGCAGGAAGACAGGGGTCGACACCGGGGAGCTGTTTTTT.

This clone was seen a few times. Within the sample, other DNA sequences also encode this same CDR3. The chain links TRBV5-4 to TRBJ2-7; D might be TRBD1 (6 bases). Trimming removed 5 bases from V and 2 bases from J, with 14 bases in between. This CDR3 is 14 amino acids long. Germline CDR1 and CDR2: SGHNT and YYREEE (reference sequence). Here the CDR3 reads CASSLGDRPYEQYF. CDR3 sequence (DNA): TGTGCCAGCAGTTTAGGAGACAGGCCCTACGAGCAGTACTTC. Drawing the rest from reference TRBV5-4 and TRBJ2-7, the complete variable domain is ETGVTQSPTHLIKTRGQQVTLRCSSQSGHNTVSWYQQALGQGPQFIFQYYREEENGRGNFPPRFSGLQFPNYSSELNVNALELDDSALYLCASSLGDRPYEQYFGPGTRLTVT.

This clone was detected a few times. The chain joins TRBV12-5 to TRBJ1-1; 7 bases line up with TRBD1. Germline V gene sequence: CDR1 LGHNT, CDR2 FRNRAP. J lost 1 base, V lost 2 bases, and 13 bases had no gene match. The CDR3 runs 18 residues. The CDR3 here is CASGLNLGVGTANTEAFF. DNA of the CDR3: TGTGCTAGTGGTTTGAACTTGGGGGTAGGGACAGCGAACACTGAAGCTTTCTTT.

The rearrangement links TRBV21-1 to TRBJ1-1; the table's D gene call, TRBD1, was not cross checked with the DNA. TRBV21-1 is tagged as a pseudogene. The CDR3 has 17 residues. Written as DNA, the CDR3 is TGTGCCAGCAGCAAAGGCCACAGGGACGCCCCTTGGACTGAAGCTTTCTTT. This translates into CASSKGHRDAPWTEAFF.

This chain joins TRBV5-1 and TRBJ2-1; 8 bases align to TRBD2. CDR3 length: 15 residues. Per the germline V gene, CDR1 is SGHRS and CDR2 is YFSETQ. V gave up 0 bases and J gave up 4 bases; unmatched junction bases: 3. The CDR3 reads CASSLEAGVYNEQFF. CDR3 DNA: TGCGCCAGCAGCTTGGAAGCGGGAGTATACAATGAGCAGTTCTTC.

The table lists this clone with a count of one. The chain recombines TRBV9 with TRBJ1-2; possibly TRBD1 for D (6 bases). Looked up from germline, CDR1 is SGDLS and CDR2 is YYNGEE. The CDR3 spans 13 residues. V lost 3 bases and J 8 bases, leaving 14 bases between the germline ends. As DNA, the CDR3 is TGTGCCAGCAGCGATCGGACAGCCAGGGGCTACACCTTC. Translation: CASSDRTARGYTF.

The rearrangement links TRBV2 to TRBJ1-2, with a weak D call TRBD1 (5 bases). The CDR3 is 16 residues long. V lost 5 bases to trimming and J lost 6 bases, with 22 bases between them. Germline V gene data show CDR1 as SNHLY and CDR2 as FYNNEI. CDR3 protein: CASSRNQGGSFDGYTF. In DNA form, the CDR3 reads TGTGCCAGCAGTCGTAATCAGGGAGGGAGCTTTGATGGCTACACCTTC.

The genes are TRBV5-5 and TRBJ2-1; 7 nucleotides match TRBD1. The germline V gene has CDR1 SGHKS and CDR2 YYEKEE (reference sequence). Unmatched junction bases numbered 15, after V lost 6 bases and J lost 9 bases. The CDR3 loop spans 15 amino acids. The CDR3 protein is CASTTAWQGVGEQFF. CDR3 bases: TGTGCCAGCACCACTGCCTGGCAGGGGGTCGGTGAGCAGTTCTTC.

In DNA, the CDR3 is TGCAGCGTTAGTCAGGGATACTCTGGAAACACCATATATTTT. It encodes CSVSQGYSGNTIYF. This chain joins TRBV29-1 and TRBJ1-3, with TRBD1 as a possible D gene (5 bases). V was pared by 5 bases and J by 0 bases, with 11 bases between. The CDR3 is made up of 14 amino acids. CDR1 SQVTM and CDR2 ANQGSEA come from the germline V gene.

The chain recombines TRBV9 with TRBJ1-1; tentatively, D is TRBD1 (6 bases). The CDR3 is 16 amino acids. The germline V gene encodes CDR1 SGDLS and CDR2 YYNGEE. The ends were cut back, 4 bases at V and 1 base at J, with 17 bases in the middle. The chain's CDR3 is CASSLQGNKGNTEAFF. The CDR3 DNA sequence: TGTGCCAGCAGCCTACAGGGTAACAAGGGGAACACTGAAGCTTTCTTT. Based on the CDR3 plus reference TRBV9 and TRBJ1-1, the full variable domain is DSGVTQTPKHLITATGQRVTLRCSPRSGDLSVYWYQQSLDQGLQFLIQYYNGEERAKGNILERFSAQQFPDLHSELNLSSLELGDSALYFCASSLQGNKGNTEAFFGQGTRLTVV.

The V gene is TRBV30, the J gene TRBJ1-5; D might be TRBD1 (6 bases). The V end lost 0 bases, the J end lost 5 bases, and 8 bases lay between the germline ends. Germline loops: CDR1 GTSNPN, CDR2 SVGIG (reference sequence). This CDR3 spans 13 amino acids. CDR3 sequence (DNA): TGTGCCTGGAGTGTACAGGGTTATCAGCCCCAGCATTTT. Residues: CAWSVQGYQPQHF.

The chain combines TRBV6-5 with TRBJ2-7, with 10 bases identical to TRBD2. Unmatched junction bases numbered 9, after V lost 2 bases and J lost 8 bases. Germline V gives CDR1 MNHEY, CDR2 SVGAGI. The CDR3 length is 15 residues. The CDR3 sequence is CASSYESSGRGKQYF. The CDR3 DNA is TGTGCCAGCAGTTACGAGTCGAGCGGGAGGGGAAAGCAGTACTTC.

The chain carries TRBV9 and TRBJ2-3, with 8 bases that match TRBD1. V lost 5 bases, J lost 4 bases, and 12 bases stayed unmatched. This CDR3 has 16 residues. The germline V gene has CDR1 SGDLS and CDR2 YYNGEE. This CDR3 is CASSFRGRRGSDTQYF. The CDR3 DNA reads TGTGCCAGCAGTTTCAGGGGGCGCCGAGGGTCAGATACGCAGTATTTT.

This clone has just one count. The rearrangement links TRBV7-8 to TRBJ1-2; D may be TRBD1 (5 bases). CDR3 size: 12 residues. The germline CDR1 and CDR2 sequences are SGHVS and FQNEAQ. V was pared by 1 base and J by 5 bases, with 5 bases between. CDR3 DNA sequence: TGTGCCAGCAGCTTAGAGGGGTATGGCTACACCTTC. Translating it yields CASSLEGYGYTF.

In its sample, this clone was seen a few times. The chain couples TRBV5-5 to TRBJ1-5; no definite D call. Germline V CDR1 and CDR2: SGHKS, YYEKEE (reference sequence). V was pared by 0 bases and J by 4 bases, with 11 bases between. CDR3 length equals 15 residues. The CDR3 sequence: CASSLEHLNNQPQHF. The CDR3 nucleotides read TGTGCCAGCAGCTTGGAGCACCTTAATAATCAGCCCCAGCATTTT.

The gene calls are TRBV28 and TRBJ2-2; weak D call: TRBD1 (6 bases). The CDR3 consists of 12 residues. In germline, CDR1 is MDHEN, CDR2 SYDVKM. V lost 6 bases, J lost 5 bases, and 7 bases lay in between. This CDR3 reads CASRTGTGELFF. The CDR3 DNA follows: TGTGCCAGCAGAACAGGGACCGGGGAGCTGTTTTTT.

The chain recombines TRBV2 with TRBJ1-4, with D possibly being TRBD1 (5 bases). With 7 bases removed from V and 8 bases from J, the gap between germline ends came to 20 bases. Germline V CDR1 and CDR2: SNHLY, FYNNEI. The CDR3 is 15 amino acids. This chain's CDR3 is CASKLEGLGNEKLFF. CDR3 bases: TGTGCCAGCAAGTTGGAGGGACTCGGTAACGAAAAACTGTTTTTT.